This T cell receptor beta chain was identified in a study of blood T cell repertoires in COVID-19. In the study overall: Nucleic acid was either cDNA or gDNA, and it came from T cells, B-cell-depleted T cells, or PBMCs.

This CDR3 spans 14 amino acids. Germline V gene lookup returns CDR1 SNHLY and CDR2 FYNNEI. Trimming stripped 4 bases from V and 4 bases from J, with 13 bases between. Authors' analysis steps: The assay estimated nucleated cells by amplifying reference gene primers. Method: immunoSEQ multiplex PCR; TCRdb's copy keeps in-frame clones and lacks some. That table supplies the V and J calls and clone size; D and trimming were determined from the DNA. Altogether tens of thousands of clones are present, about 88% being singletons, with the ten largest covering about 9.2%. The J gene is TRBJ1-2, the V gene TRBV2; a possible D gene is TRBD1 (6 bases). The sample comprised peripheral blood. This clonotype originated in an elderly man with acute or convalescent COVID-19. CDR3 sequence reads: CASSVAGDFYGYTF. The CDR3 region has the DNA TGTGCCAGCAGTGTGGCAGGGGATTTCTATGGCTACACCTTC.